The 22 T cell receptor beta chains below come from one sample, sequenced in a study of PD-L1 blockade in urothelial cancer. Produced via immunoSEQ multiplex PCR; TCRdb's table is partial and in-frame only. Altogether some 66,000 clones are present, around 88% being singletons, with the ten largest covering under 15%. As for time point: pretreatment peripheral blood. Material: PBMCs, obtained around atezolizumab (anti-PD-L1) treatment. The receptors derive from a man in his 60s with urothelial cancer.

The CDR3 coding sequence is TGTGCCAGCTCACCACCCGGCCGGGTTTCACCCCTCCACTTT. It translates to CASSPPGRVSPLHF. J is TRBJ1-6 and V is TRBV18; D gene unclear. V was shortened by 0 bases and J by 9 bases, with 9 bases between the two germline ends. The V gene's germline CDR1 is KGHSH and CDR2 LQKENI. The CDR3 extends over 14 amino acids.

Only one count was recorded for this clone. The chain uses TRBV9 and TRBJ2-5, with 7 bases lining up with TRBD2. The germline V gene encodes CDR1 SGDLS and CDR2 YYNGEE. The CDR3 is made up of 15 amino acids. J lost 5 bases, V lost 4 bases, and 11 bases had no gene match. Here the CDR3 reads CASSFSGTTQETQYF. The CDR3, as DNA: TGTGCCAGCAGCTTCTCCGGGACTACCCAGGAGACCCAGTACTTC.

The rearrangement links TRBV7-2 to TRBJ2-5; D remains ambiguous. Trimming took off 1 base at V and 5 bases at J, with 8 bases between the two ends. The length of the CDR3 is 13 residues. Germline V gene lookup returns CDR1 SGHTA and CDR2 FQGNSA. CDR3 sequence: CASSLGPAETQYF. The CDR3 bases are TGTGCCAGCAGCTTAGGCCCCGCGGAGACCCAGTACTTC.

The gene calls are TRBV2 and TRBJ2-3; D possibly corresponds to TRBD2 (6 bases). This CDR3 is 16 amino acids long. Germline V gene sequence: CDR1 SNHLY, CDR2 FYNNEI. The V end was cut by 7 bases, the J end by 2 bases, with 19 bases between. The CDR3 protein is CASTPVGGVITDTQYF. For the CDR3, the DNA is TGTGCCAGCACCCCCGTGGGCGGGGTGATCACAGATACGCAGTATTTT.

A few counts support this clone. The chain joins TRBV7-8 to TRBJ2-7; D uncertain. The ends were cut back, 5 bases at V and 6 bases at J, with 11 bases in the middle. From germline, CDR1 is SGHVS and CDR2 FQNEAQ. The CDR3 spans 12 residues. CDR3 sequence reads: CASSGRSSEQYF. CDR3 coding DNA: TGTGCCAGCAGCGGGCGTAGTAGCGAGCAGTACTTC.

V gene TRBV7-3 combines with J gene TRBJ2-2, with D maybe TRBD1 (5 bases). Trimming took 2 bases from V and 4 from J, leaving 5 bases between them. This CDR3 spans 13 amino acids. Germline loops: CDR1 SGHTA, CDR2 FQGTGA. The CDR3: CASSLGATGELFF. CDR3 DNA: TGTGCCAGCAGCTTAGGGGCCACCGGGGAGCTGTTTTTT.

The chain has TRBV27 and TRBJ2-7, with TRBD1 matching 9 bases. With V trimmed by 3 bases and J by 0 bases, 6 bases remained unmatched. Germline-derived CDR1 and CDR2 are MNHEY and SMNVEV (reference sequence). This CDR3 contains 16 residues. For the CDR3, the DNA is TGTGCCAGCAGTTTCCACTCGGGACAGGGCTCCTACGAGCAGTACTTC. This codes for CASSFHSGQGSYEQYF.

The V call is TRBV6-1, the J call TRBJ2-7, with TRBD2 identical over 11 bases. CDR1 MNHNS and CDR2 SASEGT come from the germline V gene. V lost 2 bases, J lost 2 bases, and 2 bases stayed unmatched. The CDR3 spans 15 residues. CDR3 loop: CASSEQLAGAYEQYF. In DNA, the CDR3 is TGTGCCAGCAGTGAACAACTAGCGGGGGCCTACGAGCAGTACTTC.

DNA of the CDR3: TGTGCCAGCAGCCGCGGACTAGCGGGGGCAGCGGAGACCCAGTACTTC. Its translation: CASSRGLAGAAETQYF. The gene calls are TRBV11-1 and TRBJ2-5; 13 nucleotides match TRBD2. Trimming cost V 5 bases and J 5 bases; bases outside gene matches: 8. The CDR3 covers 16 residues. Germline V lookup: CDR1 SGHAT, CDR2 FQDESV (reference sequence).

The V call is TRBV5-1, the J call TRBJ2-3, with 8 bases fitting TRBD2. Looked up from germline, CDR1 is SGHRS and CDR2 is YFSETQ. The CDR3 runs to 15 residues. With V trimmed by 7 bases and J by 4 bases, 11 bases remained unmatched. The CDR3 protein is CASGRTSTHADTQYF. In DNA form, the CDR3 reads TGCGCCAGCGGCCGGACTAGCACGCATGCAGATACGCAGTATTTT.

V and J are TRBV25-1 and TRBJ1-1; D remains unclear. The germline V gene encodes CDR1 MGHDK and CDR2 SYGVNS. V lost 2 bases and J lost 5, with 15 bases in between. The CDR3 totals 15 residues. The CDR3 nucleotides read TGTGCCAGCAGTGAAGTTGAAGGAGAACGGACTGAAGCTTTCTTT. The encoded protein is CASSEVEGERTEAFF.

This clone was observed a handful of times. The V call is TRBV9, the J call TRBJ1-5; weak D call: TRBD1 (5 bases). The germline V gene encodes CDR1 SGDLS and CDR2 YYNGEE. Trimming shortened V by 0 bases and J by 5 bases, and 12 bases separated the two germline ends. The CDR3 sequence is 15 residues long. The CDR3 region is CASSVGGEFYQPQHF. The CDR3 nucleotides read TGTGCCAGCAGCGTAGGGGGGGAATTTTATCAGCCCCAGCATTTT.

The chain has TRBV6-1 and TRBJ1-2, with D perhaps TRBD1 (6 bases). Germline-derived CDR1 and CDR2 are MNHNS and SASEGT. This CDR3 comprises 14 residues. The V end was cut by 1 base, the J end by 8 bases, with 14 bases between. The DNA for the CDR3 is TGTGCCAGCAGTGAAGATCGACAGGTTTACGGCTACACCTTC. It specifies CASSEDRQVYGYTF.

CDR3 sequence: CASTPWGTEAHEQYF. CDR3 DNA sequence: TGTGCCAGCACTCCTTGGGGGACAGAGGCCCACGAGCAGTACTTC. The J gene is TRBJ2-7, the V gene TRBV6-1; 7 positions match TRBD1. Germline CDR1 and CDR2: MNHNS and SASEGT. The CDR3 runs to 15 residues. Trimming removed 7 bases from V and 5 bases from J; junction bases left unmatched: 14.

This chain connects TRBV4-3 to TRBJ1-1, with D possibly being TRBD1 (5 bases). CDR3 length: 15 amino acids. V was trimmed by 0 bases and J by 4 bases, leaving 12 bases between them. Germline CDR1 and CDR2: LGHNA and YSLEER. CDR3 residues: CASSQDSSGSTEAFF. As DNA, the CDR3 is TGCGCCAGCAGCCAAGATAGTTCAGGGTCCACTGAAGCTTTCTTT.

The chain has TRBV7-2 and TRBJ1-5, with TRBD1 matching 7 bases. Germline CDR1 reads SGHTA; CDR2 reads FQGNSA. This CDR3 is built from 15 residues. Unmatched junction bases numbered 4, after V lost 5 bases and J lost 0 bases. The CDR3 DNA reads as TGTGCCAGCAGCCTTCGACAGGGTAGCAATCAGCCCCAGCATTTT. This translates into CASSLRQGSNQPQHF.

This clone has more than one count but fewer than ten. V usage is TRBV21-1 and J usage is TRBJ1-6; TRBD1, the table's D call, lacks a check against the DNA. TRBV21-1 is marked as a pseudogene. This CDR3 is 14 amino acids long. The CDR3 loop reads CASRIQGESSPLHF. CDR3 DNA sequence: TGTGCCAGCAGGATACAGGGTGAATCATCACCCCTCCACTTT.

V is TRBV7-9 and J is TRBJ1-5, with 7 bases that match TRBD1. The germline V gene has CDR1 SEHNR and CDR2 FQNEAQ (reference sequence). This CDR3 is built from 13 residues. The J segment lost 6 bases and the V segment lost 5 bases, leaving 4 bases of the junction unmatched. CDR3 sequence: CASSNDRVQPQHF. For the CDR3, the DNA is TGTGCCAGCAGCAACGACAGGGTTCAGCCCCAGCATTTT.

The chain has TRBV18 and TRBJ2-3, with TRBD2 as a possible D gene (7 bases). The CDR3 consists of 16 residues. Germline V gives CDR1 KGHSH, CDR2 LQKENI. With 2 bases removed from V and 0 bases from J, the gap between germline ends came to 12 bases. DNA for the CDR3: TGTGCCAGCTCACCAGGGGCGGGGGCTAGCACAGATACGCAGTATTTT. Translating gives CASSPGAGASTDTQYF.

V gene TRBV30 combines with J gene TRBJ1-6; 8 bases are shared with TRBD1. The germline V gene encodes CDR1 GTSNPN and CDR2 SVGIG (reference sequence). There are 15 residues in the CDR3. V lost 0 bases to trimming and J lost 7 bases; unmatched junction nucleotides: 5. DNA for the CDR3: TGTGCCTGGAGTGTCCGTCGACAGGGGAATTCACCCCTCCACTTT. Translating it yields CAWSVRRQGNSPLHF.

V and J are TRBV2 and TRBJ2-3; D might be TRBD2 (6 bases). Germline V gene sequence: CDR1 SNHLY, CDR2 FYNNEI. This CDR3 has 14 amino acids. Trimming removed 4 bases from V and 2 bases from J, with 10 bases in between. The CDR3 is CASSVRRDTDTQYF. CDR3 DNA sequence: TGTGCCAGCAGTGTGCGGCGGGACACAGATACGCAGTATTTT.

The J gene is TRBJ2-1, the V gene TRBV30, with 13 bases aligning to TRBD2. The V segment lost 7 bases and the J segment 2 bases; nucleotides outside the gene matches: 2. The germline CDR1 and CDR2 sequences are GTSNPN and SVGIG (reference sequence). This CDR3 is built from 14 residues. The CDR3 DNA reads as TGTGCCTACACTAGCGGGGGGGCCTACAATGAGCAGTTCTTC. Translation gives CAYTSGGAYNEQFF.